These 29 T cell receptor beta chains originate from one sample sequenced in a study of T cell responses to AZD1222 COVID-19 vaccine. The method was immunoSEQ multiplex PCR; TCRdb's version includes in-frame clones alone and lacks a portion of them. The sample holds approximately 150,000 clones; around 90% are singletons and the top ten take 1.5% to 2%. The source material was peripheral blood, sampled on day 0 of AZD1222 vaccination. These TCRs come from an adult in good health.

The chain is built from TRBV19 and TRBJ2-5; 7 nucleotides align to TRBD1. Germline lookup yields CDR1 LNHDA and CDR2 SQIVND (reference sequence). This CDR3 region has 13 residues. Unmatched junction bases numbered 3, after V lost 4 bases and J lost 4 bases. CDR3 coding DNA: TGTGCCAGTAGTAAAAACAGGGGAGAGACCCAGTACTTC. Protein sequence: CASSKNRGETQYF.

This chain joins TRBV28 and TRBJ2-7; possible D gene TRBD2, 5 bases. With 3 bases removed from V and 5 bases from J, the gap between germline ends came to 20 bases. The length of the CDR3 is 16 residues. Germline V CDR1 and CDR2: MDHEN, SYDVKM. This CDR3 is CASSFRPRRLFNEQYF. The CDR3 DNA reads as TGTGCCAGCAGTTTCCGCCCCAGGAGGCTATTCAACGAGCAGTACTTC. The full variable domain, completed using reference TRBV28 and TRBJ2-7, is DVKVTQSSRYLVKRTGEKVFLECVQDMDHENMFWYRQDPGLGLRLIYFSYDVKMKEKGDIPEGYSVSREKKERFSLILESASTNQTSMYLCASSFRPRRLFNEQYFGPGTRLTVT.

This clone came up once. The chain recombines TRBV9 with TRBJ1-5, with 7 bases fitting TRBD1. The CDR3 runs to 15 residues. With V trimmed by 4 bases and J by 7 bases, 11 bases remained unmatched. Germline V gives CDR1 SGDLS, CDR2 YYNGEE. In DNA, the CDR3 is TGTGCCAGCAGCCCTACCGACAGGGTCGGGCAGCCCCAGCATTTT. Its translation is CASSPTDRVGQPQHF.

This rearrangement joins TRBV6-6 to TRBJ1-6; D perhaps matches TRBD1 (6 bases). V lost 6 bases and J lost 7, with 16 bases in between. Germline loops: CDR1 MNHNY, CDR2 SVGAGI (reference sequence). The CDR3 totals 15 residues. The CDR3 is CASSRLDSRNSPLHF. The CDR3 DNA is TGTGCCAGCAGCCGATTGGACAGCCGCAATTCACCCCTCCACTTT.

The chain combines TRBV10-3 with TRBJ1-1; 7 positions match TRBD1. Germline loops: CDR1 ENHRY, CDR2 SYGVKD. The trim removed 7 bases at V and 0 bases at J, leaving 8 bases unmatched. The CDR3 is made up of 15 amino acids. CDR3 nucleotide sequence: TGTGCCATCAAGGGGGCCCAATCCTTGAACACTGAAGCTTTCTTT. It encodes CAIKGAQSLNTEAFF.

V usage is TRBV12-3 or TRBV12-4 and J usage is TRBJ2-1; 9 nucleotides match TRBD2. The CDR3 runs to 12 residues. V was pared by 3 bases and J by 13 bases, with 4 bases of the junction left unmatched. DNA of the CDR3: TGTGCCAGCAGTTTGGCGGGACTAGCCCAGTTCTTC. Translation: CASSLAGLAQFF.

The chain has TRBV5-1 and TRBJ2-1; 7 bases agree with TRBD1. The CDR3 covers 14 residues. V gave up 3 bases and J gave up 3 bases; unmatched junction bases: 3. Germline-derived CDR1 and CDR2 are SGHRS and YFSETQ. In DNA, the CDR3 is TGCGCCAGCAGCTGGGGACAGATCTACAATGAGCAGTTCTTC. This translates into CASSWGQIYNEQFF. Combining the CDR3 with reference TRBV5-1 and TRBJ2-1 gives the whole variable domain KAGVTQTPRYLIKTRGQQVTLSCSPISGHRSVSWYQQTPGQGLQFLFEYFSETQRNKGNFPGRFSGRQFSNSRSEMNVSTLELGDSALYLCASSWGQIYNEQFFGPGTRLTVL.

The V gene is TRBV30, the J gene TRBJ2-7; 8 nucleotides match TRBD2. Germline V gene lookup returns CDR1 GTSNPN and CDR2 SVGIG (reference sequence). CDR3 length equals 17 residues. V shed 0 bases, J shed 2 bases, and the junction held 12 bases outside the gene matches. The CDR3 nucleotides are TGTGCCTGGAGTGTATATCGGGGGGGTCGGGTTCCCTACGAGCAGTACTTC. As protein: CAWSVYRGGRVPYEQYF. The variable domain in full, with the rest retrieved from reference TRBV30 and TRBJ2-7, is SQTIHQWPATLVQPVGSPLSLECTVEGTSNPNLYWYRQAAGRGLQLLFYSVGIGQISSEVPQNLSASRPQDRQFILSSKKLLLSDSGFYLCAWSVYRGGRVPYEQYFGPGTRLTVT.

This clone was observed a few times. This chain uses TRBV5-4 with TRBJ2-7; D ambiguous. Germline CDR1 is SGHNT and CDR2 is YYREEE (reference sequence). The CDR3 runs to 13 residues. V lost 4 bases and J lost 6, with 14 bases in between. In nucleotides, the CDR3 is TGTGCCAGCAGCAAGACACCTGTGGGCGAGCAGTACTTC. Protein product: CASSKTPVGEQYF. Combining the CDR3 with reference TRBV5-4 and TRBJ2-7 gives the whole variable domain ETGVTQSPTHLIKTRGQQVTLRCSSQSGHNTVSWYQQALGQGPQFIFQYYREEENGRGNFPPRFSGLQFPNYSSELNVNALELDDSALYLCASSKTPVGEQYFGPGTRLTVT.

The chain is built from TRBV28 and TRBJ1-1; D unclear. The germline CDR1 and CDR2 sequences are MDHEN and SYDVKM. The CDR3 totals 12 residues. With 8 bases removed from V and 1 base from J, the gap between germline ends came to 8 bases. The CDR3 sequence is CASVRANTEAFF. The DNA of the CDR3 is TGTGCCAGCGTCCGGGCGAACACTGAAGCTTTCTTT.

V gene TRBV9 combines with J gene TRBJ2-2, with D possibly TRBD1 on 6 matching bases. The germline V and J ends were trimmed by 3 bases and 1 base, with 10 bases remaining between them. The CDR3 length is 15 residues. Germline V gives CDR1 SGDLS, CDR2 YYNGEE. The CDR3 DNA sequence: TGTGCCAGCAGCGGAGGACAGCTGAACACCGGGGAGCTGTTTTTT. Encoded protein: CASSGGQLNTGELFF.

The chain joins TRBV29-1 to TRBJ1-1; TRBD1 aligns across 9 bases. Germline values: CDR1 SQVTM, CDR2 ANQGSEA. V lost 7 bases, J lost 3 bases, and 6 bases stayed unmatched. The CDR3 consists of 13 residues. CDR3 residues: CSATGGRYTEAFF. In DNA form, the CDR3 reads TGCAGCGCAACAGGGGGCCGGTACACTGAAGCTTTCTTT.

The CDR3, as DNA: TGTGCCAGCAGTCCCCGGACTCGGCCAGATACGCAGTATTTT. As protein: CASSPRTRPDTQYF. The rearrangement joins TRBV28 to TRBJ2-3; D might be TRBD2 (5 bases). The CDR3 is 14 residues long. Between the trimmed V and J ends, which lost 5 bases and 4 bases, there was a span of 13 bases. The V gene's germline CDR1 is MDHEN and CDR2 SYDVKM.

This clone has a single count. The chain links TRBV7-8 to TRBJ1-2; 10 nucleotides agree with TRBD1. V lost 1 base and J lost 6; bases outside the gene matches: 8. Germline V gene sequence: CDR1 SGHVS, CDR2 FQNEAQ. This CDR3 region has 16 residues. Written as DNA, the CDR3 is TGTGCCAGCAGCTTAGTAGGGTGGACAGGGGGAAATGGCTACACCTTC. Its translation is CASSLVGWTGGNGYTF. The whole variable domain, filled in from reference TRBV7-8 and TRBJ1-2, reads GAGVSQSPRYKVAKRGQDVALRCDPISGHVSLFWYQQALGQGPEFLTYFQNEAQLDKSGLPSDRFFAERPEGSVSTLKIQRTQQEDSAVYLCASSLVGWTGGNGYTFGSGTRLTVV.

This chain joins TRBV27 and TRBJ1-2; D gene ambiguous. The CDR3 covers 13 residues. The germline V gene has CDR1 MNHEY and CDR2 SMNVEV (reference sequence). V shed 5 bases and J shed 2 bases, with 9 bases lying between them. CDR3 nucleotides: TGTGCCAGCAGTCCGTCTCCCAACTATGGCTACACCTTC. This sequence encodes CASSPSPNYGYTF.

J is TRBJ1-4 and V is TRBV18; D remains ambiguous. This CDR3 spans 14 amino acids. Germline values: CDR1 KGHSH, CDR2 LQKENI. Trimming shortened V by 3 bases and J by 5 bases, and 10 bases separated the two germline ends. CDR3 in DNA: TGTGCCAGCTCACCCCCCTTGGGGAATGAAAAACTGTTTTTT. This gives the protein CASSPPLGNEKLFF.

The chain combines TRBV15 with TRBJ1-1, with no clear D. The CDR3 loop spans 16 amino acids. Deletions cut 1 base from V and 1 base from J, with 13 bases between. The germline CDR1 and CDR2 sequences are LNHNV and YYDKDF (reference sequence). The CDR3 protein is CATSRGGVTGNTEAFF. The CDR3 coding sequence is TGTGCCACCAGCAGAGGTGGGGTGACGGGGAACACTGAAGCTTTCTTT.

The rearrangement links TRBV2 to TRBJ1-4; D is ambiguous. The V end was cut by 6 bases, the J end by 4 bases, with 18 bases between. This CDR3 has 16 amino acids. CDR1 and CDR2 (germline): SNHLY, FYNNEI. CDR3 nucleotides: TGTGCCAGCAGCACCTTTCGGGTGGTGAATAATGAAAAACTGTTTTTT. Protein product: CASSTFRVVNNEKLFF.

The V and J genes are TRBV11-2 and TRBJ2-7; TRBD1 matches at 9 bases. The germline V gene has CDR1 SGHAT and CDR2 FQNNGV. There are 16 residues in the CDR3. The J segment lost 4 bases and the V segment lost 5 bases, leaving 12 bases of the junction unmatched. The CDR3 region is CASSPGGGTGIYEQYF. The CDR3 region has the DNA TGTGCCAGCAGCCCCGGCGGCGGGACAGGGATTTACGAGCAGTACTTC.

This sequence joins TRBV6-6 and TRBJ2-2, with a weak D call TRBD1 (5 bases). CDR1 and CDR2 from the germline V gene are MNHNY and SVGAGI (reference sequence). V was clipped by 7 bases and J by 0 bases, with 15 bases between them. This CDR3 is 16 amino acids long. The CDR3 coding sequence is TGTGCCAGCAAAAACAGGTTCCAGGCGAACACCGGGGAGCTGTTTTTT. Protein sequence: CASKNRFQANTGELFF.

The rearrangement joins TRBV30 to TRBJ2-7, with D unclear. This CDR3 spans 12 amino acids. Germline V gene lookup returns CDR1 GTSNPN and CDR2 SVGIG (reference sequence). Trimming shortened V by 3 bases and J by 2 bases, and 8 bases separated the two germline ends. In nucleotides, the CDR3 is TGTGCCTGGAGCCAGACGGCCTACGAGCAGTACTTC. It specifies CAWSQTAYEQYF.

The J gene is TRBJ2-6, the V gene TRBV30; D possibly corresponds to TRBD1 (5 bases). V lost 4 bases to trimming and J lost 0 bases, with 16 bases between them. Germline CDR1 is GTSNPN and CDR2 is SVGIG (reference sequence). This CDR3 is 17 amino acids long. Written as DNA, the CDR3 is TGTGCCTGGACTAGGGGTCCGTTGAGCTCTGGGGCCAACGTCCTGACTTTC. This codes for CAWTRGPLSSGANVLTF.

The CDR3 is CASSPGGSGSYEQYF. CDR3 coding DNA: TGTGCCAGCAGCCCGGGGGGTAGCGGGAGCTACGAGCAGTACTTC. The V gene is TRBV5-4, the J gene TRBJ2-7, with TRBD2 identical over 9 bases. After removal of 4 bases from V and 3 bases from J, the junction contained 8 bases not matched to a gene. Germline V gives CDR1 SGHNT, CDR2 YYREEE (reference sequence). This CDR3 is 15 amino acids long.

V gene TRBV27 combines with J gene TRBJ2-2, with a tentative D call TRBD2 (5 bases). CDR3 size: 14 residues. Trimming cost V 0 bases and J 4 bases, with 6 bases left between them. Per germline, CDR1 MNHEY and CDR2 SMNVEV (reference sequence). The CDR3 coding sequence is TGTGCCAGCAGTTTATCGAGGGCCACCGGGGAGCTGTTTTTT. Amino acids: CASSLSRATGELFF.

V is TRBV12-5 and J is TRBJ1-5, with 9 bases fitting TRBD1. V lost 9 bases and J lost 4; bases outside the gene matches: 4. Germline assignment: CDR1 LGHNT and CDR2 FRNRAP. CDR3 length: 13 residues. CDR3 nucleotides: TGTGCTAGCCGGGACAGGGTTAATCAGCCCCAGCATTTT. Its protein product is CASRDRVNQPQHF.

The rearrangement uses TRBV2 and TRBJ2-2; possibly TRBD2 for D (5 bases). The CDR3 covers 19 residues. V gave up 4 bases and J gave up 0 bases, with 21 bases separating them. CDR1 and CDR2 from the germline V gene are SNHLY and FYNNEI. The CDR3 spells CASSANIFWERTNTGELFF. The CDR3, as DNA: TGTGCCAGCAGTGCTAATATCTTTTGGGAGCGGACGAACACCGGGGAGCTGTTTTTT.

This sequence joins TRBV5-5 and TRBJ1-2; the D is unclear. CDR3 length: 13 residues. Germline-derived CDR1 and CDR2 are SGHKS and YYEKEE (reference sequence). Trimming took off 2 bases at V and 2 bases at J, with 7 bases between the two ends. This CDR3 is CASSFNRNYGYTF. CDR3 coding DNA: TGTGCCAGCAGCTTTAACCGAAACTATGGCTACACCTTC.

The chain has TRBV19 and TRBJ1-5; unclear D gene. Between the trimmed V and J ends, which lost 7 bases and 5 bases, there was a span of 12 bases. CDR3 length: 13 amino acids. Germline CDR1 LNHDA, CDR2 SQIVND (reference sequence). The chain's CDR3 is CASKYHGDQPQHF. DNA of the CDR3: TGTGCCAGTAAATATCACGGGGATCAGCCCCAGCATTTT.

This clone was seen only a few times. V usage is TRBV4-1 and J usage is TRBJ2-7; 13 bases match TRBD2. Trimming took 3 bases from V and 5 from J; bases not matched to a gene: 7. The CDR3 spans 16 residues. The germline V gene encodes CDR1 MGHRA and CDR2 YSYEKL. The DNA of the CDR3 is TGCGCCAGCAGCCACACCCCCGGACTAGCGGGAGACGAGCAGTACTTC. Translating it yields CASSHTPGLAGDEQYF.